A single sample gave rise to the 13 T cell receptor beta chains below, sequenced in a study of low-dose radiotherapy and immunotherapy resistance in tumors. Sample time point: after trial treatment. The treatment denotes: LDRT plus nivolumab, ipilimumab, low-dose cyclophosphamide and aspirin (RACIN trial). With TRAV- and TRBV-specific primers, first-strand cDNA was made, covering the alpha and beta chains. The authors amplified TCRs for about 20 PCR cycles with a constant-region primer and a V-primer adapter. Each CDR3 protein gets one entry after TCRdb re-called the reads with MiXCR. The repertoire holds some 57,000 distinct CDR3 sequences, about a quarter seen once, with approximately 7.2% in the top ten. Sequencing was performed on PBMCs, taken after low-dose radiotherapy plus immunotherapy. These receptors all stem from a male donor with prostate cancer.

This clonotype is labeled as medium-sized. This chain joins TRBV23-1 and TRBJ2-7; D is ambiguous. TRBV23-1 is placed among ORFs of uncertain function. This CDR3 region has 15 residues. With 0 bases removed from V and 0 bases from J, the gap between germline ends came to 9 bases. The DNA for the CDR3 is TGCGCCAGCAGTCAATCCGGGCCGAGCTCCTACGAGCAGTACTTC. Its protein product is CASSQSGPSSYEQYF.

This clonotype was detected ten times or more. The chain's CDR3 is CASSNRDINQPQHF. The CDR3 DNA reads TGTGCCAGTAGTAACCGGGACATAAATCAGCCCCAGCATTTT. The gene calls are TRBV19 and TRBJ1-5, with D possibly TRBD1 on 6 matching bases. The germline gives CDR1 LNHDA, CDR2 SQIVND (reference sequence). V was cut by 4 bases and J by 4 bases, with 11 bases left in between. CDR3 length equals 14 residues.

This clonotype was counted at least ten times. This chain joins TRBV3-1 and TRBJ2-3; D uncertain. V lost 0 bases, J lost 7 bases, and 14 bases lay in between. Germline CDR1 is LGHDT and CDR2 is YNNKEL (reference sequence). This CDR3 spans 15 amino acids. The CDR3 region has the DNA TGTGCCAGCAGCCAAGATCATTCCGCGATCTATACGCAGTATTTT. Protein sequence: CASSQDHSAIYTQYF.

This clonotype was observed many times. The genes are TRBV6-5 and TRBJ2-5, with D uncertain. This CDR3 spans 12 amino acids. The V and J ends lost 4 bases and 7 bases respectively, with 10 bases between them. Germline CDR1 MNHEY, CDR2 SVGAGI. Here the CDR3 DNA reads TGTGCCAGCAGTTCCCCCCTGGGGACCCAGTACTTC. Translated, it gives CASSSPLGTQYF.

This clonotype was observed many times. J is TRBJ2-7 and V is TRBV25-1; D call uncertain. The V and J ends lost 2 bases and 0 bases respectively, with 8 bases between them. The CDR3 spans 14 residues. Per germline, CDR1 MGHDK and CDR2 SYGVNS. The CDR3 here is CASSEKVSSYEQYF. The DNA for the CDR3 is TGTGCCAGCAGTGAAAAGGTCAGCTCCTACGAGCAGTACTTC.

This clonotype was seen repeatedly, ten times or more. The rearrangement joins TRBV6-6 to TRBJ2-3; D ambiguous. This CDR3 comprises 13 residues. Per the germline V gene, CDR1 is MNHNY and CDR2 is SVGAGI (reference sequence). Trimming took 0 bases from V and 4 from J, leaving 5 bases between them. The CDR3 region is CASSYSGSDTQYF. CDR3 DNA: TGTGCCAGCAGTTACTCCGGGTCAGATACGCAGTATTTT.

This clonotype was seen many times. The CDR3 region has the DNA TGTGCCATCAGTGAGCGGCAGGGTAACTCTGGGGCCAACGTCCTGACTTTC. The encoded protein is CAISERQGNSGANVLTF. The chain couples TRBV10-3 to TRBJ2-6, with D tentatively TRBD1 (5 bases). The CDR3 covers 17 residues. CDR1 is ENHRY, CDR2 SYGVKD, per germline. The ends were cut back, 2 bases at V and 0 bases at J, with 11 bases in the middle.

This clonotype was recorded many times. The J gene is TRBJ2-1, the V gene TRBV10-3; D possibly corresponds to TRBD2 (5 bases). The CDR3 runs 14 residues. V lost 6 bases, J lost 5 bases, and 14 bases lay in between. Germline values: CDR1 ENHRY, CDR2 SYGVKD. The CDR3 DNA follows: TGTGCCATCAGGGGCAGTTCGGGGAACAATGAGCAGTTCTTC. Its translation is CAIRGSSGNNEQFF.

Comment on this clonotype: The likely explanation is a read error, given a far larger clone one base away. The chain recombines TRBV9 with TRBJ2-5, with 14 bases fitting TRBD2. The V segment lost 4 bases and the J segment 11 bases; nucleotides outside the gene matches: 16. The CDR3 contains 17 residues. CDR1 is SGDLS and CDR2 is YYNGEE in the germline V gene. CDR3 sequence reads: CASSFRLAGGHKNEQYF. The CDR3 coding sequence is TGTGCCAGCAGCTTCAGACTAGCGGGGGGGCATAAGAATGAGCAGTACTTC.

In DNA, the CDR3 is TGTGCCAGCAGCGGCGGACTAGCGGGGGGGTTTGATACGCAGTATTTT. Protein sequence: CASSGGLAGGFDTQYF. The J gene is TRBJ2-3, the V gene TRBV7-2; 15 bases line up with TRBD2. Germline-derived CDR1 and CDR2 are SGHTA and FQGNSA. This CDR3 is built from 16 residues. The junction had 6 bases not matched to a gene; V was cut back by 5 bases and J by 6 bases.

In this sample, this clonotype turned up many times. CDR3 in DNA: TGTGCCAGTACCACCCTGGAGAGGGACAGTTACTCCTACAATGAGCAGTTCTTC. Its protein is CASTTLERDSYSYNEQFF. The V and J genes are TRBV19 and TRBJ2-1, with 7 bases matching TRBD1. Trimming removed 7 bases from V and 0 bases from J; junction bases left unmatched: 15. Germline values: CDR1 LNHDA, CDR2 SQIVND (reference sequence). CDR3 length: 18 amino acids.

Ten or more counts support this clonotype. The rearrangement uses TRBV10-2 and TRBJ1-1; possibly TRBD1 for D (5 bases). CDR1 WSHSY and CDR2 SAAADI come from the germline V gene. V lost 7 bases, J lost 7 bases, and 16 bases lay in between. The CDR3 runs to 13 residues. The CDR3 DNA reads TGCGCCAGCATCGGAGCCCGAGGGGTTGAAGCTTTCTTT. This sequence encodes CASIGARGVEAFF.

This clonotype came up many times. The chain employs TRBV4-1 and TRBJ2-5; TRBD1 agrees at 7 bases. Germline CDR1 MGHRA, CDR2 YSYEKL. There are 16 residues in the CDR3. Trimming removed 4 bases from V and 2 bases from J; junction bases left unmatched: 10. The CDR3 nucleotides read TGCGCCAGCAGCCGAGGGACAGCGAGTTTTCAAGAGACCCAGTACTTC. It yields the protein CASSRGTASFQETQYF.